The 15 T cell receptor beta chains below come from one sample, sequenced in a study of T cell responses to AZD1222 COVID-19 vaccine. Clones were sequenced by immunoSEQ multiplex PCR, and TCRdb holds only the in-frame ones, with some missing. The sample has some 150,000 clones, around 92% seen once. The sample in question was peripheral blood, obtained on day 0 of MenACWY control vaccination. These receptor sequences come from an adult in good health.

This rearrangement joins TRBV5-5 to TRBJ1-1, with no clear D. This CDR3 comprises 14 residues. Germline loops: CDR1 SGHKS, CDR2 YYEKEE (reference sequence). V was trimmed by 0 bases and J by 6 bases, leaving 12 bases between them. The CDR3 loop reads CASSLALRTAEAFF. In nucleotides, the CDR3 is TGTGCCAGCAGCTTGGCCTTAAGGACTGCTGAAGCTTTCTTT.

This clone was found once. The J gene is TRBJ1-6, the V gene TRBV5-1; no definite D call. Germline CDR1 is SGHRS and CDR2 is YFSETQ. V was pared by 0 bases and J by 7 bases, with 8 bases between. There are 14 residues in the CDR3. This CDR3 reads CASSLERGNSPLHF. The CDR3 coding sequence is TGCGCCAGCAGCTTGGAGAGAGGAAATTCACCCCTCCACTTT.

The rearrangement links TRBV11-3 to TRBJ1-4; unclear D gene. Germline V gives CDR1 SGHNT, CDR2 YENEEA. CDR3 length: 15 amino acids. Trimming left V 5 bases short and J 0 bases short, with 10 bases between. CDR3 loop: CASSPRVATNEKLFF. Here the CDR3 DNA reads TGTGCCAGCAGCCCCCGGGTCGCAACTAATGAAAAACTGTTTTTT.

As to this clone: Within the sample, other DNA sequences also encode this same CDR3. The chain carries TRBV18 and TRBJ1-2; possibly TRBD1 for D (5 bases). Germline assignment: CDR1 KGHSH and CDR2 LQKENI. This CDR3 comprises 12 residues. Trimming removed 2 bases at V and 6 bases at J, with 7 bases between. CDR3 in DNA: TGTGCCAGCTCACCATCGGGGGATGGCTACACCTTC. Its protein product is CASSPSGDGYTF.

This chain links TRBV7-2 with TRBJ1-1, with no clear D. CDR1 SGHTA and CDR2 FQGNSA come from the germline V gene. The CDR3 totals 13 residues. The V end was cut by 1 base, the J end by 10 bases, with 13 bases between. The CDR3 loop is CASSLGSGIPAFF. The CDR3 coding sequence is TGTGCCAGCAGCTTAGGATCCGGGATCCCAGCTTTCTTT.

The rearrangement uses TRBV15 and TRBJ2-1, with TRBD2 identical over 9 bases. The J segment lost 8 bases and the V segment lost 5 bases, leaving 10 bases of the junction unmatched. Germline CDR1 reads LNHNV; CDR2 reads YYDKDF (reference sequence). This CDR3 has 15 amino acids. In DNA, the CDR3 is TGTGCCACCAGCGCCTCGGCGGGAGGGCCTCATGAGCAGTTCTTC. Translated, it gives CATSASAGGPHEQFF. The full variable domain, rest sourced from reference TRBV15 and TRBJ2-1, is DAMVIQNPRYQVTQFGKPVTLSCSQTLNHNVMYWYQQKSSQAPKLLFHYYDKDFNNEADTPDNFQSRRPNTSFCFLDIRSPGLGDTAMYLCATSASAGGPHEQFFGPGTRLTVL.

The table lists this clone with a count of one. This chain joins TRBV19 and TRBJ2-7; possibly TRBD1 or TRBD2 for D (5 bases each). The CDR3 extends over 13 amino acids. The V gene lost 5 bases and the J gene lost 6 bases, with 14 bases spanning the gap. CDR1 is LNHDA, CDR2 SQIVND, per germline (reference sequence). CDR3 residues: CASSAREGSEQYF. In nucleotides, the CDR3 is TGTGCCAGTAGTGCCCGTGAGGGGAGCGAGCAGTACTTC.

This chain links TRBV6-2 or TRBV6-3 with TRBJ2-1; the match to TRBD2 covers 8 bases. The V segment lost 5 bases and the J segment 4 bases; nucleotides outside the gene matches: 4. The CDR3 contains 14 residues. Germline V gene sequence: CDR1 MNHEY, CDR2 SVGEGT. Written as DNA, the CDR3 is TGTGCCAGCAGTAAGCCTAGCGGGTACAATGAGCAGTTCTTC. This sequence encodes CASSKPSGYNEQFF.

This chain joins TRBV14 and TRBJ1-6; D is perhaps TRBD1 (5 bases). Germline V lookup: CDR1 SGHDN, CDR2 FVKESK. CDR3 length: 14 amino acids. Trimming cost V 5 bases and J 9 bases, with 14 bases left between them. CDR3 nucleotide sequence: TGTGCCAGCAGCACCGGGGCCGAAGGTTCACCCCTCCACTTT. Amino acids: CASSTGAEGSPLHF.

The chain combines TRBV6-5 with TRBJ2-3; perhaps D is TRBD1 or TRBD2 (5 bases each). Deletions cut 8 bases from V and 1 base from J, with 13 bases between. Germline CDR1 and CDR2: MNHEY and SVGAGI. This CDR3 comprises 14 residues. In DNA form, the CDR3 reads TGTGCCAGCGGACCTCTGGGGGGCACAGATACGCAGTATTTT. The encoded protein is CASGPLGGTDTQYF.

Comments on this clone: The junction differs from germline at one of its ends, possibly a read error. The gene calls are TRBV6-6 and TRBJ2-6; D is ambiguous. The CDR3 is 14 amino acids. Germline lookup yields CDR1 MNHNY and CDR2 SVGAGI (reference sequence). Here the CDR3 DNA reads TGTGCCAGCCGTTACATAGCTGGGGCCAACGTCCTGACTTTC. Encoded protein: CASRYIAGANVLTF.

V and J are TRBV6-2 or TRBV6-3 and TRBJ2-1, with D hard to call. This CDR3 comprises 15 residues. The V end was cut by 2 bases, the J end by 0 bases, with 8 bases between. Per germline, CDR1 MNHEY and CDR2 SVGEGT. The CDR3 region is CASSYPVSSYNEQFF. CDR3 DNA: TGTGCCAGCAGTTACCCCGTGAGCTCCTACAATGAGCAGTTCTTC.

This chain joins TRBV29-1 and TRBJ2-5; a weak D match, TRBD2 (5 bases). CDR1 and CDR2 (germline): SQVTM, ANQGSEA. V was cut by 3 bases and J by 4 bases, with 12 bases left in between. The CDR3 length is 13 residues. The CDR3 DNA reads TGCAGCGTTGACCGGAGCGGAGCAGAGACCCAGTACTTC. It yields the protein CSVDRSGAETQYF.

The CDR3 region is CASSFTGVTNEKLFF. The CDR3 nucleotides are TGTGCCAGCAGCTTTACAGGGGTGACTAATGAAAAACTGTTTTTT. J is TRBJ1-4 and V is TRBV7-2; 7 positions match TRBD1. Looked up from germline, CDR1 is SGHTA and CDR2 is FQGNSA. This CDR3 has 15 amino acids. V lost 3 bases and J lost 2; bases outside the gene matches: 3.

The gene calls are TRBV7-9 and TRBJ1-3; D uncertain. Germline CDR1 and CDR2: SEHNR and FQNEAQ (reference sequence). V was pared by 5 bases and J by 2 bases, with 16 bases between. CDR3 size: 16 residues. For the CDR3, the DNA is TGTGCCAGCAGCCCCAGCGGTCCAGCGACTGGAAACACCATATATTTT. Its protein is CASSPSGPATGNTIYF.